This T cell receptor beta chain was sequenced in a study of blood T cell repertoires in COVID-19. The wider study: Collection of acute and convalescent COVID-19 samples took place in the United States, Italy and Spain. Sources were T cells, B-cell-depleted T cells, or PBMCs; the material itself was cDNA or gDNA.

Measured with immunoSEQ multiplex PCR; TCRdb has only the in-frame clones, and not every one. This sample has around 200,000 clones, with 87% found just once. The CDR3 covers 16 residues. V lost 0 bases and J lost 4; bases outside the gene matches: 8. CDR1 and CDR2 (germline): SGHRS, YFSETQ. The sequenced material came from peripheral blood. This receptor was obtained from a man in his fifties or sixties who had recovered from COVID-19. This sequence joins TRBV5-1 and TRBJ1-1; TRBD1 aligns across 8 bases. CDR3 sequence (DNA): TGCGCCAGCAGCTTGGCCCGGACAGGGAGGGCCACTGAAGCTTTCTTT. Its translation is CASSLARTGRATEAFF.